These T cell receptor beta chains were read from a single sample in a study of response to subunit inactivated influenza vaccine. Each CDR3 protein gets one entry after TCRdb re-called the RT-PCR reads with MiXCR. The profile covers approximately 500,000 distinct CDR3 sequences, with approximately 12% appearing a single time and around 13% taken by the ten largest. The specimen was PBMCs from blood, collected about 40 days after vaccination. The receptors derive from a man aged 45 to 65 who received an inactivated influenza vaccine. CDR3s include the opening cysteine and the closing phenylalanine or tryptophan. The D gene is left open where the match is weak. Size is omitted from some rows. Given values are once, few, many or a class for expanded clones.

j_gene	abundance	v_gene	d_gene	CDR3nt	CDR3aa
TRBJ2-5	few	TRBV5-1	TRBD2	TGCGCCAGCAGCTTGACCTTAGCGGGGCAAGAGACCCAGTACTTC	CASSLTLAGQETQYF
TRBJ2-3	few	TRBV25-1	TRBD2	TGTGCCAGCAGTGGGGGACTAGCCCACCTAAGCACAGATACGCAGTATTTT	CASSGGLAHLSTDTQYF
TRBJ1-5	.	TRBV20-1	.	TGCAGTGCTAGAGGATCGGGATATAGCAATCAGCCCCAGCATTTT	CSARGSGYSNQPQHF
TRBJ2-5	few	TRBV5-1	.	TGCGCCAGCAGCTTGGCCGCGGGGGCTCATGAGACCCAGTACTTC	CASSLAAGAHETQYF
TRBJ2-7	few	TRBV4-2	.	TGTGCCAGCAGCCAAGAACTTCGGGGATCCTACGAGCAGTACTTC	CASSQELRGSYEQYF
TRBJ2-3	.	TRBV30	.	TGTGCCTGGAACCCAGGGTATGGCACAGATACGCAGTATTTT	CAWNPGYGTDTQYF
TRBJ2-1	few	TRBV24-1	.	TGTGCCACCAGTGATAGCGGTGAGGCTTCCTACAATGAGCAGTTCTTC	CATSDSGEASYNEQFF
TRBJ1-2	few	TRBV6-1	.	TGTGCCAGCAGTCTGACCAGGGCCCCCTATGGCTACACCTTC	CASSLTRAPYGYTF
TRBJ2-1	few	TRBV7-6	.	TGTGCCAGCAGCCGCACGCAAATAAGCTCCTACAATGAGCAGTTCTTC	CASSRTQISSYNEQFF
TRBJ2-5	few	TRBV12-3/TRBV12-4	TRBD2	TGTGCCAGCAGTGCCTCAAAAGCGGGAGGACCCAGGGGATCCCAAGAGACCCAGTACTTC	CASSASKAGGPRGSQETQYF
TRBJ2-5	.	TRBV7-9	.	TGTGCCAGCAGCTTCCCCAGCAGGGAGACCCAGTACTTC	CASSFPSRETQYF
TRBJ2-1	few	TRBV5-1	TRBD2	TGCGCCAGCAGCTTGGCCCTAGCGGGGGGTGGCGATGAGCAGTTCTTC	CASSLALAGGGDEQFF